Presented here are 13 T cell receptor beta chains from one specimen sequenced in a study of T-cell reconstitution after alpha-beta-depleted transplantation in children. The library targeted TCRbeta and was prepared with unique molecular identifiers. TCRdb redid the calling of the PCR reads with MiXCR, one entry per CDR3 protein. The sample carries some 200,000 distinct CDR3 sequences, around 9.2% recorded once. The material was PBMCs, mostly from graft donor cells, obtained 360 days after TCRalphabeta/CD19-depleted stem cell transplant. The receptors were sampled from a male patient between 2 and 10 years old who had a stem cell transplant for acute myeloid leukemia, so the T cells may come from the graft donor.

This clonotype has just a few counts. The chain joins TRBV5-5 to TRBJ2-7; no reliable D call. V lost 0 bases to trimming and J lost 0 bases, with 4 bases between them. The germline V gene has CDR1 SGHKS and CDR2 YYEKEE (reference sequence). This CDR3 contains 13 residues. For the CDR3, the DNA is TGTGCCAGCAGCTTGGTTATCTCCTACGAGCAGTACGTC. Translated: CASSLVISYEQYV.

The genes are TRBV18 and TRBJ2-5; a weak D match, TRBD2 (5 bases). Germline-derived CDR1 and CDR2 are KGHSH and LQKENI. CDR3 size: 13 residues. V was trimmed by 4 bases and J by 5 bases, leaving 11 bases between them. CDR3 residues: CASSQSSHETQYF. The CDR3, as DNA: TGTGCCAGCTCACAGTCTAGCCATGAGACCCAGTACTTC. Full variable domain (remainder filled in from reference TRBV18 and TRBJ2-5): NAGVMQNPRHLVRRRGQEARLRCSPMKGHSHVYWYRQLPEEGLKFMVYLQKENIIDESGMPKERFSAEFPKEGPSILRIQQVVRGDSAAYFCASSQSSHETQYFGPGTRLLVL.

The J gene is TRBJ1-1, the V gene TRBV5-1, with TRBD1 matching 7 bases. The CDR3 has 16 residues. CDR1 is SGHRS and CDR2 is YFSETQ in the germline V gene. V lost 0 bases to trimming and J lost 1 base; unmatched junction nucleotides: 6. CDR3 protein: CASSLEGGWTNTEAFF. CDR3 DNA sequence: TGCGCCAGCAGCTTGGAAGGGGGCTGGACGAACACTGAAGCTTTCTTT.

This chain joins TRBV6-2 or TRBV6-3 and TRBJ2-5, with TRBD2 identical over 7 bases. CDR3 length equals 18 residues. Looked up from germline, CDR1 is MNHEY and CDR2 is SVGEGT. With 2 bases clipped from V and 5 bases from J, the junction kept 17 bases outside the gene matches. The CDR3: CASSYGFGALAAGETQYF. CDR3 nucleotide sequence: TGTGCCAGCAGTTACGGCTTCGGTGCGCTAGCGGCTGGGGAGACCCAGTACTTC.

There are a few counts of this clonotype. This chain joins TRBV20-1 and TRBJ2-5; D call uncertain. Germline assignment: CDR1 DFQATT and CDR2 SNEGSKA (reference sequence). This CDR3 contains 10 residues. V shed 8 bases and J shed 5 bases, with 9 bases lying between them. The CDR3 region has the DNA TGCAGTACCGGCATGGAGACCCAGTACTTC. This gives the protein CSTGMETQYF.

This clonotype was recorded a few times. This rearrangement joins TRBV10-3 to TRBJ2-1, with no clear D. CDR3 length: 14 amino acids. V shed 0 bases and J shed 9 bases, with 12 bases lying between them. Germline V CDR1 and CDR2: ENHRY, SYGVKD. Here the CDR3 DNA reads TGTGCCATCAGTGAGTCGGGAATTTACGGTGAGCAGTTCTTC. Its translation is CAISESGIYGEQFF.

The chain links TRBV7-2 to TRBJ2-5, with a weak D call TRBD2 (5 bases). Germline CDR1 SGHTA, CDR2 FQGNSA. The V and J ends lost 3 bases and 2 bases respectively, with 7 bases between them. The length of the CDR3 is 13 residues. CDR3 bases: TGTGCCAGCAGCTTTACGGGGCAAGAGACCCAGTACTTC. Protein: CASSFTGQETQYF.

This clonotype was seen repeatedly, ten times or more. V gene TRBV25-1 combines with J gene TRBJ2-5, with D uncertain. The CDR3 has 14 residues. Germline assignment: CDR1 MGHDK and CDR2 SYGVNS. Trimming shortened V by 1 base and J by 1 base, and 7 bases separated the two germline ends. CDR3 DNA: TGTGCCAGCAGTGAATTCGATCTCCAAGAGACCCAGTACTTC. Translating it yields CASSEFDLQETQYF.

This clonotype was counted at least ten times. The CDR3 loop is CASSQGLPPQETQYF. Here the CDR3 DNA reads TGCGCCAGCAGCCAAGGTCTGCCACCCCAAGAGACCCAGTACTTC. V is TRBV4-3 and J is TRBJ2-5; D gene uncertain. Germline V gene data show CDR1 as LGHNA and CDR2 as YSLEER. The CDR3 is 15 residues long. V shed 1 base and J shed 1 base, with 10 bases lying between them.

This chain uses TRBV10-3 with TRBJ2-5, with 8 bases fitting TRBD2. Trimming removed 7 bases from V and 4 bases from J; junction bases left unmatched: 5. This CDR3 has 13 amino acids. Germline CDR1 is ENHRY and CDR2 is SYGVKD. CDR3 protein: CAIKAGEGETQYF. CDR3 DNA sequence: TGTGCCATCAAAGCGGGGGAAGGAGAGACCCAGTACTTC.

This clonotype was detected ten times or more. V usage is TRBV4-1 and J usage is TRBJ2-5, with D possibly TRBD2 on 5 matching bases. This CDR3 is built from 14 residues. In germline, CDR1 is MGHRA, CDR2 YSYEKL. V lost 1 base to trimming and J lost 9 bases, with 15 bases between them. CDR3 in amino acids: CASSQVGEGIAQYF. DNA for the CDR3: TGCGCCAGCAGCCAAGTGGGTGAGGGTATTGCCCAGTACTTC.

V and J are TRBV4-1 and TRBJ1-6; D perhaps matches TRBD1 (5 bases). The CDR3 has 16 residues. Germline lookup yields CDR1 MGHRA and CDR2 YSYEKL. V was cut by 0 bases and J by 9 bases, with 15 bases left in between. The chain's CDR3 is CASSQDWGGESSPLHF. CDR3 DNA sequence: TGCGCCAGCAGCCAAGATTGGGGAGGGGAAAGTTCACCCCTCCACTTT.

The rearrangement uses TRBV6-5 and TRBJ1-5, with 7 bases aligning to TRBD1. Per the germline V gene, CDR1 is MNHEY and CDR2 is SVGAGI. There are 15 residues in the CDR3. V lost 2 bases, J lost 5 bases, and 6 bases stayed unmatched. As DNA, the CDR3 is TGTGCCAGCAGTTACGTACAGGGGAAGGATCAGCCCCAGCATTTT. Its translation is CASSYVQGKDQPQHF.